The subject of this entry is one T cell receptor (beta chain). No antigen is known for it. The normal lung sample lay at least 3 cm, and maximally far, from the tumour. The data belong to a study of immune cell composition in non-small cell lung cancer. At the level of the study: Most cases were lung adenocarcinoma or squamous cell carcinoma.

Clones were sequenced by immunoSEQ multiplex PCR, and TCRdb holds only the in-frame ones, with some missing. The sample has around 1,900 clones, 72% seen once. This CDR3 has 16 residues. Germline V gene lookup returns CDR1 LGHNA and CDR2 YSLEER. The trim removed 8 bases at V and 4 bases at J, leaving 16 bases unmatched. General study results and limits: Clones >0.5% enriched in tumour were rarer in adenocarcinoma (about 35%) than squamous (approximately 75%). Smoking pack-years did not significantly correlate with tumour TCR-beta clonality.

Sequencing was done on a sample of non-adjacent lung tissue. The origin of this receptor is a human donor with non-small cell lung cancer. The chain links TRBV4-3 to TRBJ1-2, with 7 bases that match TRBD1. CDR3 coding DNA: TGCGCCAGCCTTCGAGACAGGGCCTCATCCCCCTATGGCTACACCTTC. Translated: CASLRDRASSPYGYTF.